Following are 30 T cell receptor beta chains from one sample sequenced in a study of vaccination effects on CD4 cells after COVID-19. Which antigens these TCRs recognize remains unknown. Using viral peptide pools, the ViraFEST assay grew out antigen-specific CD4+ T cells prior to sequencing. Scientists isolated CD4+ T cells after a roughly 9-day culture period ended. Profiling relied on immunoSEQ multiplex PCR, and the TCRdb table lists in-frame clones only, not all of them. The data contain approximately 54,000 clones, around 86% of them singletons. The specimen was CD4+ T cells from PBMCs cultured with HCoV-229E spike peptides, collected before COVID-19 vaccination. The receptor set was obtained from a human donor who received a COVID-19 vaccine.

V and J are TRBV25-1 and TRBJ2-3, with TRBD1 as a possible D gene (6 bases). The ends were cut back, 4 bases at V and 8 bases at J, with 22 bases in the middle. The CDR3 is made up of 16 amino acids. Germline V gene data show CDR1 as MGHDK and CDR2 as SYGVNS. In DNA, the CDR3 is TGTGCCAGCAGTGTAGGGGGTGGGGTTTCTTGGAGTACGCAGTATTTT. Its protein is CASSVGGGVSWSTQYF.

This clone is a singleton in its sample. The chain carries TRBV24-1 and TRBJ2-3, with 9 bases matching TRBD2. Per germline, CDR1 KGHDR and CDR2 SFDVKD. The junction had 7 bases not matched to a gene; V was cut back by 1 base and J by 9 bases. CDR3 length: 15 residues. CDR3 nucleotide sequence: TGTGCCACCAGTGATTTCGGTAGCGGGGGAGAAACGCAGTATTTT. It specifies CATSDFGSGGETQYF.

This chain uses TRBV7-6 with TRBJ1-5; D remains ambiguous. V lost 1 base to trimming and J lost 3 bases, with 10 bases between them. The germline CDR1 and CDR2 sequences are SGHVS and FNYEAQ. The length of the CDR3 is 15 residues. Here the CDR3 reads CASSLGLGTNQPQHF. CDR3 bases: TGTGCCAGCAGCTTAGGTCTCGGCACCAATCAGCCCCAGCATTTT.

The chain joins TRBV6-1 to TRBJ2-3; TRBD2 aligns across 12 bases. The germline V gene encodes CDR1 MNHNS and CDR2 SASEGT. There are 15 residues in the CDR3. Trimming cost V 3 bases and J 4 bases; bases outside gene matches: 2. This CDR3 is CASSETSGGSDTQYF. The CDR3 bases are TGTGCCAGCAGTGAGACTAGCGGGGGTTCAGATACGCAGTATTTT.

This rearrangement joins TRBV28 to TRBJ1-2, with TRBD1 matching over 7 bases. The V and J ends lost 1 base and 8 bases, in that order; junction bases with no gene match: 7. Germline assignment: CDR1 MDHEN and CDR2 SYDVKM. The CDR3 totals 14 residues. Here the CDR3 reads CASSLSLTGYGYTF. The CDR3 DNA sequence: TGTGCCAGCAGTTTATCACTGACAGGGTACGGCTACACCTTC.

The chain employs TRBV6-5 and TRBJ2-5, with 9 bases that match TRBD1. V lost 6 bases and J lost 5; bases outside the gene matches: 4. This CDR3 spans 13 amino acids. From germline, CDR1 is MNHEY and CDR2 SVGAGI. The chain's CDR3 is CASRGTGKETQYF. CDR3 bases: TGTGCCAGCAGGGGGACAGGGAAGGAGACCCAGTACTTC.

The gene calls are TRBV6-5 and TRBJ1-4; 9 nucleotides align to TRBD1. CDR3 length equals 15 residues. V lost 6 bases, J lost 8 bases, and 10 bases stayed unmatched. Germline V gene lookup returns CDR1 MNHEY and CDR2 SVGAGI. In nucleotides, the CDR3 is TGTGCCAGCAGCGCACCGGGACAGGGTCGAGAAAAACTGTTTTTT. Translated: CASSAPGQGREKLFF.

The rearrangement links TRBV5-1 to TRBJ1-2, with 9 positions matching TRBD1. Germline V gives CDR1 SGHRS, CDR2 YFSETQ. This CDR3 spans 15 amino acids. The V segment lost 0 bases and the J segment 6 bases; nucleotides outside the gene matches: 6. The CDR3, as DNA: TGCGCCAGCAGCTTGGACAGGGGGCCTTCTAATGGCTACACCTTC. It codes for CASSLDRGPSNGYTF.

This clone occurred a few times. The V gene is TRBV6-6, the J gene TRBJ1-5, with D possibly matching TRBD1 (5 bases). With 7 bases removed from V and 6 bases from J, the gap between germline ends came to 19 bases. The CDR3 is 15 amino acids. Germline V lookup: CDR1 MNHNY, CDR2 SVGAGI (reference sequence). The CDR3, as DNA: TGTGCCAGCACCGTGGGGGGGTTTATGGGTCAGCCCCAGCATTTT. It translates to CASTVGGFMGQPQHF.

The gene calls are TRBV6-6 and TRBJ2-7; 7 bases are a match to TRBD1. The germline V gene encodes CDR1 MNHNY and CDR2 SVGAGI (reference sequence). V lost 5 bases, J lost 4 bases, and 5 bases stayed unmatched. The CDR3 sequence is 13 residues long. The CDR3 nucleotides read TGTGCCAGCAGTACCGACAGGGAGTACGAGCAGTACGTC. Residues: CASSTDREYEQYV.

Here the CDR3 DNA reads TGTGCCAGCAGACCGGAGATAGGTGCCCGCACAGATACGCAGTATTTT. It codes for CASRPEIGARTDTQYF. V and J are TRBV11-2 and TRBJ2-3; D is uncertain. This CDR3 is 16 amino acids long. Trimming left V 6 bases short and J 1 base short, with 17 bases between. Per germline, CDR1 SGHAT and CDR2 FQNNGV.

As concerns this clone: At one boundary the junction diverges from the germline segment, which might be a read error. The chain couples TRBV4-1 to TRBJ2-1; maybe TRBD2 (6 bases). The CDR3 has 13 amino acids. CDR1 is MGHRA and CDR2 is YSYEKL in the germline V gene. CDR3 DNA: TGCGCCAGCAGCGAAGAAACGGGAGCCCCTGCGTTCTTC. Translating it yields CASSEETGAPAFF.

The chain recombines TRBV18 with TRBJ2-2; D unresolved. Trimming shortened V by 1 base and J by 2 bases, and 11 bases separated the two germline ends. CDR1 is KGHSH, CDR2 LQKENI, per germline. This CDR3 is built from 16 residues. In DNA form, the CDR3 reads TGTGCCAGCTCACCACGAATTTCCGGAAACACCGGGGAGCTGTTTTTT. This encodes CASSPRISGNTGELFF.

The chain uses TRBV6-2 or TRBV6-3 and TRBJ2-1; weak D call: TRBD1 (5 bases). The CDR3 runs 12 residues. Trimming pared 5 bases from V and 12 bases from J, leaving 14 bases between. Germline loops: CDR1 MNHEY, CDR2 SVGEGT. CDR3 sequence (DNA): TGTGCCAGCAGTCCAAGCCACCAGGGGCAGTTCTTC. Its protein product is CASSPSHQGQFF.

Comment on this clone: The identical CDR3 is also encoded by other nucleotide sequences in the sample. This chain uses TRBV19 with TRBJ1-1; D call uncertain. Germline loops: CDR1 LNHDA, CDR2 SQIVND (reference sequence). The CDR3 contains 13 residues. The V and J ends lost 2 bases and 4 bases respectively, with 8 bases between them. The CDR3 region is CASSISDRTEAFF. DNA of the CDR3: TGTGCCAGTAGTATATCGGATCGCACTGAAGCTTTCTTT.

The chain links TRBV7-9 to TRBJ1-2, with TRBD1 identical over 9 bases. V dropped 4 bases and J dropped 5; count of bases not matched to a gene: 5. The CDR3 sequence is 14 residues long. Germline values: CDR1 SEHNR, CDR2 FQNEAQ (reference sequence). The DNA of the CDR3 is TGTGCCAGCAGCTCAACAGGGGGCAGTTATGGCTACACCTTC. It encodes CASSSTGGSYGYTF.

This clone was detected only a few times. The chain uses TRBV4-1 and TRBJ2-3; no definite D call. The CDR3 is made up of 12 amino acids. The ends were cut back, 0 bases at V and 6 bases at J, with 4 bases in the middle. Germline CDR1 is MGHRA and CDR2 is YSYEKL. The DNA of the CDR3 is TGCGCCAGCAGCCAAGAGGTGGATACGCAGTATTTT. It yields the protein CASSQEVDTQYF.

The rearrangement links TRBV12-3 or TRBV12-4 to TRBJ1-6; no clear D. V dropped 5 bases and J dropped 7 bases, with 9 bases sitting between them. The CDR3 runs to 13 residues. In DNA, the CDR3 is TGTGCCAGCAGTCGGTTCAGCAATTCACCCCTCCACTTT. Translation gives CASSRFSNSPLHF.

The chain employs TRBV7-9 and TRBJ2-5; 14 bases fit TRBD2. The CDR3 extends over 17 amino acids. The germline V gene encodes CDR1 SEHNR and CDR2 FQNEAQ (reference sequence). V shed 5 bases and J 5 bases; nucleotides not matched to a gene: 10. The CDR3 coding sequence is TGTGCCAGCAGCCAGGGACTAGCGGGGGCAATGGCTGAGACCCAGTACTTC. Translated, it gives CASSQGLAGAMAETQYF.

The V and J genes are TRBV2 and TRBJ1-4, with TRBD1 matching over 9 bases. The CDR3 loop spans 17 amino acids. Unmatched junction bases numbered 6, after V lost 3 bases and J lost 1 base. Germline V lookup: CDR1 SNHLY, CDR2 FYNNEI. This CDR3 is CASSDGGQGLTNEKLFF. The CDR3 DNA is TGTGCCAGCAGTGATGGGGGACAGGGTTTAACTAATGAAAAACTGTTTTTT.

The chain combines TRBV7-9 with TRBJ1-5, with 9 bases matching TRBD1. V lost 1 base to trimming and J lost 0 bases; unmatched junction nucleotides: 1. The CDR3 covers 16 residues. The V gene's germline CDR1 is SEHNR and CDR2 FQNEAQ (reference sequence). For the CDR3, the DNA is TGTGCCAGCAGCTTAGGGGACAGGGATAGCAATCAGCCCCAGCATTTT. This translates into CASSLGDRDSNQPQHF. Full variable domain (rest looked up from reference TRBV7-9 and TRBJ1-5): DTGVSQNPRHKITKRGQNVTFRCDPISEHNRLYWYRQTLGQGPEFLTYFQNEAQLEKSRLLSDRFSAERPKGSFSTLEIQRTEQGDSAMYLCASSLGDRDSNQPQHFGDGTRLSIL.

The chain recombines TRBV28 with TRBJ2-1, with 10 bases aligning to TRBD2. The CDR3 runs to 16 residues. The germline V gene encodes CDR1 MDHEN and CDR2 SYDVKM. J was trimmed by 2 bases and V by 6 bases; bases with no gene match: 7. The CDR3 region is CASSPPTSGAYNEQFF. In nucleotides, the CDR3 is TGTGCCAGCAGCCCCCCTACTAGCGGGGCCTACAATGAGCAGTTCTTC.

This clone was counted once. The rearrangement uses TRBV5-6 and TRBJ1-4; no definite D call. Germline V lookup: CDR1 SGHDT, CDR2 YYEEEE. The CDR3 loop spans 14 amino acids. V gave up 1 base and J gave up 4 bases, with 8 bases separating them. CDR3 nucleotides: TGTGCCAGCAGCTTGACAGCCCTTAATGAAAAACTGTTTTTT. This sequence encodes CASSLTALNEKLFF. The whole variable domain, remainder taken from reference TRBV5-6 and TRBJ1-4, is DAGVTQSPTHLIKTRGQQVTLRCSPKSGHDTVSWYQQALGQGPQFIFQYYEEEERQRGNFPDRFSGHQFPNYSSELNVNALLLGDSALYLCASSLTALNEKLFFGSGTQLSVL.

V usage is TRBV7-2 and J usage is TRBJ2-7; either TRBD1 or TRBD2 may supply D (6 bases each). Trimming pared 0 bases from V and 0 bases from J, leaving 9 bases between. Germline V CDR1 and CDR2: SGHTA, FQGNSA. There are 15 residues in the CDR3. CDR3: CASSLAGGSSYEQYV. The CDR3 DNA reads TGTGCCAGCAGCTTAGCGGGGGGCAGCTCCTACGAGCAGTACGTC.

The chain links TRBV18 to TRBJ2-1, with 11 bases fitting TRBD2. Trimming at V came to 4 bases and at J to 3 bases, leaving 8 bases not matched to a gene. This CDR3 spans 17 amino acids. CDR1 and CDR2 (germline): KGHSH, LQKENI. The CDR3 region has the DNA TGTGCCAGCTCACTCGGGCCTAGCGGGGGGATCTACAATGAGCAGTTCTTC. As protein: CASSLGPSGGIYNEQFF.

The chain carries TRBV20-1 and TRBJ1-1; D possibly corresponds to TRBD1 (6 bases). In germline, CDR1 is DFQATT, CDR2 SNEGSKA (reference sequence). There are 10 residues in the CDR3. V lost 3 bases and J 10 bases, leaving 9 bases between the germline ends. The CDR3 loop reads CSASPRGAFF. CDR3 coding DNA: TGCAGTGCTAGCCCCAGGGGAGCTTTCTTT.

The genes are TRBV2 and TRBJ2-6, with D unresolved. Germline CDR1 reads SNHLY; CDR2 reads FYNNEI. The V and J ends lost 6 bases and 0 bases respectively, with 12 bases between them. CDR3 size: 16 residues. This CDR3 reads CASSPDRSSGANVLTF. CDR3 sequence (DNA): TGTGCCAGCAGCCCGGACCGGAGCTCTGGGGCCAACGTCCTGACTTTC.

V is TRBV5-1 and J is TRBJ1-3, with D uncertain. The V end was cut by 2 bases, the J end by 4 bases, with 7 bases between. This CDR3 contains 13 residues. CDR1 is SGHRS, CDR2 YFSETQ, per germline. The CDR3 DNA is TGCGCCAGCAGCTTACCGGACGGAAACACCATATATTTT. Translated, it gives CASSLPDGNTIYF.

With regard to this clone: This same CDR3 is encoded by further DNA sequences in the sample. The V and J genes are TRBV20-1 and TRBJ1-2; D not certain. Looked up from germline, CDR1 is DFQATT and CDR2 is SNEGSKA (reference sequence). The V gene lost 5 bases and the J gene lost 4 bases, with 2 bases spanning the gap. The length of the CDR3 is 9 residues. The CDR3 DNA is TGCAGTGCTGGCTATGGCTACACCTTC. Translated, it gives CSAGYGYTF.

The chain has TRBV5-1 and TRBJ2-5; a weak D match, TRBD2 (5 bases). V was trimmed by 1 base and J by 5 bases, leaving 15 bases between them. The CDR3 covers 15 residues. In germline, CDR1 is SGHRS, CDR2 YFSETQ. For the CDR3, the DNA is TGCGCCAGCAGCTTGCGGCTAGCTTTAATGGAGACCCAGTACTTC. Protein product: CASSLRLALMETQYF.